The sequence of this T cell receptor beta chain was determined in a study of identical twins. CDR1 and CDR2 from the germline V gene are ENHRY and SYGVKD. Trimming cost V 3 bases and J 2 bases; bases outside gene matches: 11. The CDR3 covers 18 residues. TCRdb redid the calling of the 5' RACE reads with MiXCR, one entry per CDR3 protein. The table includes 400,000 to 550,000 distinct CDR3 sequences, 24% detected once. The sample also formed part of further work on T cells expressing NK-cell markers. In that study: Six of the donors carried dominant NKG2C+ clonotypes that took up 1.0-7.0% of their CD8+ T cells. These clonotypes additionally ranked first within the CD3+CD56-NKG2C+ fraction of four donors.

This clonotype was obtained from a woman under 30 in good health. Sequenced sample: CD4+ T cells sorted from blood. V usage is TRBV10-3 and J usage is TRBJ2-7, with TRBD1 matching 12 bases. The CDR3 spells CAISDTRDRGHPAYEQYF. For the CDR3, the DNA is TGTGCCATCAGTGACACGAGGGACAGGGGGCACCCAGCCTACGAGCAGTACTTC.